This T cell receptor (beta chain) was sequenced in a study of vaccination effects on CD4 cells after COVID-19. General study findings and limits: Marked contraction was observed in infection-induced and vaccine-induced clones late after vaccination.

CDR3 length: 16 amino acids. Trimming pared 5 bases from V and 0 bases from J, leaving 13 bases between. Germline V gene data show CDR1 as SNHLY and CDR2 as FYNNEI. In the ViraFEST assay, antigen-specific CD4+ clonotypes were identified by expansion after peptide-pool stimulation. Having been cultured for around ten days, the cells underwent CD4+ T cell isolation. All vaccine recipients tested negative for nucleocapsid antibodies and had never contracted SARS-CoV-2 infection. Comments on this clone: Its antigen remains unknown.

Sequencing was performed with immunoSEQ multiplex PCR; in TCRdb, only in-frame clones are kept and a portion is missing. This table holds roughly 41,000 clones, under 70% found once. Sequencing used CD4+ T cells from PBMCs cultured with HCoV-OC43 spike peptides, obtained before COVID-19 vaccination. Subset meaning: HCoV-OC43 spike overlapping peptide pool stimulation. V and J are TRBV2 and TRBJ1-4; a weak D match, TRBD1 (6 bases). The TCR originated in a human donor who received a COVID-19 vaccine. The CDR3 loop reads CASSRENRATNEKLFF. CDR3 nucleotide sequence: TGTGCCAGCAGTCGGGAAAACAGGGCAACTAATGAAAAACTGTTTTTT.